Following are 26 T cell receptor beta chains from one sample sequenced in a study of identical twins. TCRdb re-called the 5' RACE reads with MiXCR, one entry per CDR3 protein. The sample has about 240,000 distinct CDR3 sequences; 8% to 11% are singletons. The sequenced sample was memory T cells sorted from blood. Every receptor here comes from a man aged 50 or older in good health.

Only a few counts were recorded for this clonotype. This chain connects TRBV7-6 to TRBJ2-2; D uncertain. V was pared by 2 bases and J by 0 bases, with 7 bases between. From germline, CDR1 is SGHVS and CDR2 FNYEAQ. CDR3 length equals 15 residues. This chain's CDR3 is CASSLQATNTGELFF. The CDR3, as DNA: TGTGCCAGCAGCTTACAGGCAACGAACACCGGGGAGCTGTTTTTT.

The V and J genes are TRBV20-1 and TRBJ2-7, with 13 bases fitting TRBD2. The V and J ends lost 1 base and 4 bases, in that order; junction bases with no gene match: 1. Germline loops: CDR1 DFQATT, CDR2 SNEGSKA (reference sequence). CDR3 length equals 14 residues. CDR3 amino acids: CSARGTSGGYEQYF. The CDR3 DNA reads TGCAGTGCTAGAGGGACTAGCGGGGGTTACGAGCAGTACTTC.

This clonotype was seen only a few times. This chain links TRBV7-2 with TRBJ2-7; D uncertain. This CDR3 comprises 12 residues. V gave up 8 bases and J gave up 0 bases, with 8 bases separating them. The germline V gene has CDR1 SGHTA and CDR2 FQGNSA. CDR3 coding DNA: TGTGCCAGCGGTTCCGGCTCCTACGAGCAGTACTTC. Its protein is CASGSGSYEQYF.

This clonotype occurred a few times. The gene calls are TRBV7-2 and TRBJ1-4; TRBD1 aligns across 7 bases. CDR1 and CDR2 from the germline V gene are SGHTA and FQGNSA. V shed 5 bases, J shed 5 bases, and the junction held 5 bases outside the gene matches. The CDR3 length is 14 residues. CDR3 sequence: CASSGQAANEKLFF. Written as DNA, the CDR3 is TGTGCCAGCAGCGGACAGGCCGCAAATGAAAAACTGTTTTTT.

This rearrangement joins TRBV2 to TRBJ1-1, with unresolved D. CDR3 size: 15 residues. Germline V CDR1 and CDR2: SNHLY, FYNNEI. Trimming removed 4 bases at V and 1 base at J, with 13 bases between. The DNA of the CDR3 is TGTGCCAGCAGTGGATCCACCCTCTGGAACACTGAAGCTTTCTTT. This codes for CASSGSTLWNTEAFF.

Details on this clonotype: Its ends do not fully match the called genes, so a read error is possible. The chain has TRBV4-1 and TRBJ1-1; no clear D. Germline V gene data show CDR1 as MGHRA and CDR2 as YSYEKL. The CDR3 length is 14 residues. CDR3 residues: CASSQGSRKYEAFF. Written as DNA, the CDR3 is TGCGCCAGCAGTCAAGGAAGCAGGAAATATGAAGCTTTCTTT.

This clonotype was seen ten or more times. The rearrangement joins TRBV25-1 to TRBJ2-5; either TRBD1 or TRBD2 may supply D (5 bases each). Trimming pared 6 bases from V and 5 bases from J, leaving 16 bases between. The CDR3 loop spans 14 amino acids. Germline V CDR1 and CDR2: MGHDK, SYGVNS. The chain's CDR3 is CASSPGTGWETQYF. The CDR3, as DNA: TGTGCCAGCAGCCCCGGGACCGGCTGGGAGACCCAGTACTTC.

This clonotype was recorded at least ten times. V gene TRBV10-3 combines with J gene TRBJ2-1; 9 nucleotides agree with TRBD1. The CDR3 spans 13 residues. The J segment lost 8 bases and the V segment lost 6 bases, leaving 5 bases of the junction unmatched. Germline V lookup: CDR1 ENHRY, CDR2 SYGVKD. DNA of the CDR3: TGTGCCATCAGGGGGACAGGGAAGGATGAGCAGTTCTTC. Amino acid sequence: CAIRGTGKDEQFF.

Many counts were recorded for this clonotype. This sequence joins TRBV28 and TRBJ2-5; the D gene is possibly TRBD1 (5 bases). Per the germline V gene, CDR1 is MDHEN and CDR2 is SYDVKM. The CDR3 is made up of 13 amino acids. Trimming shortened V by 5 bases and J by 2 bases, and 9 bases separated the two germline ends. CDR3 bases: TGTGCCAGCAGTGGACATATACAAGAGACCCAGTACTTC. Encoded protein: CASSGHIQETQYF. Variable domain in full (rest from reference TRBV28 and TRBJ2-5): DVKVTQSSRYLVKRTGEKVFLECVQDMDHENMFWYRQDPGLGLRLIYFSYDVKMKEKGDIPEGYSVSREKKERFSLILESASTNQTSMYLCASSGHIQETQYFGPGTRLLVL.

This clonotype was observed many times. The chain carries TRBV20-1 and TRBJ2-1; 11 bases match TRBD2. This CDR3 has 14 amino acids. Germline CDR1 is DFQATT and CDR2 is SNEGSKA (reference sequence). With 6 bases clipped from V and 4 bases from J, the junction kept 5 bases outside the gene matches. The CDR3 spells CSARIAGGYNEQFF. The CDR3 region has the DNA TGCAGTGCGAGGATAGCGGGGGGGTACAATGAGCAGTTCTTC.

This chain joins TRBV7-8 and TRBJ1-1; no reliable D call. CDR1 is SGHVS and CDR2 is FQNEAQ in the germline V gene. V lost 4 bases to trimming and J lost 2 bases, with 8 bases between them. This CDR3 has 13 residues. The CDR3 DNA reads TGTGCCAGCAGCTGGCGTAAAAACACTGAAGCTTTCTTT. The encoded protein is CASSWRKNTEAFF. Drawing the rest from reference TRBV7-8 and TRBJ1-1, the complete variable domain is GAGVSQSPRYKVAKRGQDVALRCDPISGHVSLFWYQQALGQGPEFLTYFQNEAQLDKSGLPSDRFFAERPEGSVSTLKIQRTQQEDSAVYLCASSWRKNTEAFFGQGTRLTVV.

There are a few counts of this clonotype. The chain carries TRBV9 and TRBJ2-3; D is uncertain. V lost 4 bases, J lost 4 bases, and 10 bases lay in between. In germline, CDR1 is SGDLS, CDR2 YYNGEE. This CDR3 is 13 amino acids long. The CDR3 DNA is TGTGCCAGCAGCCCCCGCCAGGCAGATACGCAGTATTTT. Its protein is CASSPRQADTQYF.

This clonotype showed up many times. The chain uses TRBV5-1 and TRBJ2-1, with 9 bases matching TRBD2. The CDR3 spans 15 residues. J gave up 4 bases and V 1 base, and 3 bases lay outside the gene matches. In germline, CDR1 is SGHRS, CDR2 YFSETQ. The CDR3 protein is CASSLSLAGYNEQFF. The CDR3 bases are TGCGCCAGCAGCTTGAGTCTAGCGGGGTACAATGAGCAGTTCTTC.

In DNA form, the CDR3 reads TGTGCCAGCGATGGACAGTACGGCACCGGGGAGCTGTTTTTT. Amino acids: CASDGQYGTGELFF. The chain joins TRBV19 to TRBJ2-2, with D maybe TRBD1 (6 bases). Germline V lookup: CDR1 LNHDA, CDR2 SQIVND (reference sequence). The V and J ends lost 9 bases and 4 bases respectively, with 15 bases between them. The CDR3 has 14 residues.

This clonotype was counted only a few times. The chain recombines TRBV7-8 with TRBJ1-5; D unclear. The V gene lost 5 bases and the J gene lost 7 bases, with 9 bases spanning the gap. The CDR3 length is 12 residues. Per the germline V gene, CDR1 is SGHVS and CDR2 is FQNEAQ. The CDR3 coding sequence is TGTGCCAGCAGCAAGTTTCAACAGCCCCAGCATTTT. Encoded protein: CASSKFQQPQHF.

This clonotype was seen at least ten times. The CDR3 region is CASSPRLTGTETQYF. The CDR3 DNA sequence: TGTGCCAGCAGTCCGCGATTAACGGGGACAGAGACCCAGTACTTC. V and J are TRBV5-6 and TRBJ2-5; the D call may be TRBD1 or TRBD2 (5 bases each). CDR1 SGHDT and CDR2 YYEEEE come from the germline V gene. This CDR3 is 15 amino acids long. Trimming removed 5 bases from V and 4 bases from J, with 18 bases in between.

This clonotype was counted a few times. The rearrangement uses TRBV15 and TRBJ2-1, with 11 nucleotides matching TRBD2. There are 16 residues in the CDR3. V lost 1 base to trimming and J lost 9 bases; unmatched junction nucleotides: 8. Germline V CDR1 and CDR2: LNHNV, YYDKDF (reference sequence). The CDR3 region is CATSRVVAGGSSEQFF. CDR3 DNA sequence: TGTGCCACCAGCAGAGTTGTAGCGGGGGGGTCTAGTGAGCAGTTCTTC.

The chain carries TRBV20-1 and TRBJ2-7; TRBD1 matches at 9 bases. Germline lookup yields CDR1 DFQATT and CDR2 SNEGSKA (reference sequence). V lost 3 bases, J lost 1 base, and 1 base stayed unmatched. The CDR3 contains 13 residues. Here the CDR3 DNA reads TGCAGTGCTAGTGACAGGGGGTCCTACGAGCAGTACTTC. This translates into CSASDRGSYEQYF.

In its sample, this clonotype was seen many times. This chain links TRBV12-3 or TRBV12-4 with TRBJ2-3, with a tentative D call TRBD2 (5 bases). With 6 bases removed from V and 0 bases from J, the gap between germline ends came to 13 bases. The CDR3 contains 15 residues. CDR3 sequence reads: CASSPGLTSTDTQYF. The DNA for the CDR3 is TGTGCCAGCAGCCCCGGACTTACTAGCACAGATACGCAGTATTTT.

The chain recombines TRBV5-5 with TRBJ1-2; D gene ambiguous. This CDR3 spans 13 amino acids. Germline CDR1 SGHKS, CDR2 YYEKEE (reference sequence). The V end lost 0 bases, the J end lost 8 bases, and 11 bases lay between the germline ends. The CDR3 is CASSLEATRGYTF. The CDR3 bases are TGTGCCAGCAGCTTGGAGGCGACGAGAGGCTACACCTTC.

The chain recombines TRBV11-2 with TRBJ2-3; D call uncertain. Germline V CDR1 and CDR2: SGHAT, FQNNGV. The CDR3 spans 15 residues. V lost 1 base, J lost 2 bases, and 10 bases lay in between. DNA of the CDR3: TGTGCCAGCAGCTTAGTAATGCTGCCCACAGATACGCAGTATTTT. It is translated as CASSLVMLPTDTQYF.

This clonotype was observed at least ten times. The CDR3 spells CASSLVLASSYNEQFF. The DNA of the CDR3 is TGTGCCAGCAGCTTGGTGTTAGCGAGCTCCTACAATGAGCAGTTCTTC. The chain uses TRBV5-5 and TRBJ2-1, with D possibly TRBD2 on 5 matching bases. The V end lost 0 bases, the J end lost 0 bases, and 10 bases lay between the germline ends. CDR1 SGHKS and CDR2 YYEKEE come from the germline V gene (reference sequence). This CDR3 has 16 residues.

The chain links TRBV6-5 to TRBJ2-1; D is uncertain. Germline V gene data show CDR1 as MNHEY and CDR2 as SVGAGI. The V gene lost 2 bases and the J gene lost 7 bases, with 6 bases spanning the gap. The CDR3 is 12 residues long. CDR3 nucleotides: TGTGCCAGCAGTTACGACGGGAATGAGCAGTTCTTC. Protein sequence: CASSYDGNEQFF.

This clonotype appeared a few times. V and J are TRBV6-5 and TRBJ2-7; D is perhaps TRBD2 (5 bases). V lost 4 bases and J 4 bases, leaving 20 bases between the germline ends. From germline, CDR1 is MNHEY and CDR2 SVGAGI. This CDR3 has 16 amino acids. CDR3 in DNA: TGTGCCAGCAGTTCCCTTAGCGCCTACAAGATTTACGAGCAGTACTTC. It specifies CASSSLSAYKIYEQYF.

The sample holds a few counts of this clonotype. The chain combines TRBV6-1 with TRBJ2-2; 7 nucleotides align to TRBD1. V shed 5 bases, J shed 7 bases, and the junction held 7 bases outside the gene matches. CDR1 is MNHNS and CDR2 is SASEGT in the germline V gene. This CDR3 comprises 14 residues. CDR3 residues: CASSPGTVSGELFF. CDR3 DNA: TGTGCCAGCAGTCCAGGGACAGTAAGCGGGGAGCTGTTTTTT.

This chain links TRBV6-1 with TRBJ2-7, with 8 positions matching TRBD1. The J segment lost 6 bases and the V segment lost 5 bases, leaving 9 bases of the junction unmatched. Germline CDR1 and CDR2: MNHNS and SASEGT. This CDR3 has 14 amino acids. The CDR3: CASSLPGGHAEQYF. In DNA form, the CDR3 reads TGTGCCAGCAGTCTCCCAGGGGGCCATGCCGAGCAGTACTTC.